A single sample is the source of the 23 T cell receptor beta chains below, sequenced in a study of blood T cell repertoires in COVID-19 (dated by TCRdb to about 2020). The library was prepared using the immunoSEQ multiplex PCR assay. The source is immuneACCESS, and TCRdb retained only in-frame sequences with V and J called. Part of the clones is not carried over; for the studies checked, unresolved V genes explain less than half of this, and the remainder is unexplained. For this sample there are 200,000 to 250,000 clones; more than 75% appear just once. Roughly 1.6% of the sample lies in the top ten. Sequencing input: PBMCs or T cells enriched from blood (not recorded which). The receptors originated from a woman between 45 and 60 years old who had recovered from COVID-19.

V usage is TRBV9 and J usage is TRBJ1-2; maybe TRBD1 (5 bases). Trimming removed 2 bases at V and 3 bases at J, with 14 bases between. Germline V CDR1 and CDR2: SGDLS, YYNGEE. The CDR3 totals 15 residues. CDR3 bases: TGTGCCAGCAGCGTGGGGCAGGGCGTGTACTATGGCTACACCTTC. This gives the protein CASSVGQGVYYGYTF.

In this sample, this clone turned up once. The rearrangement uses TRBV4-1 and TRBJ1-1; tentatively, D is TRBD1 (6 bases). Germline V gene lookup returns CDR1 MGHRA and CDR2 YSYEKL. Trimming removed 1 base from V and 10 bases from J, with 16 bases in between. CDR3 length: 14 residues. As DNA, the CDR3 is TGCGCCAGCAGCCAAGTTCGCAGGGGAAGTTCAGCTTTCTTT. Amino acid sequence: CASSQVRRGSSAFF.

The J gene is TRBJ1-5, the V gene TRBV30, with D possibly matching TRBD1 (6 bases). Germline V gene lookup returns CDR1 GTSNPN and CDR2 SVGIG (reference sequence). Trimming cost V 5 bases and J 3 bases, with 20 bases left between them. The CDR3 is made up of 16 amino acids. The CDR3 is CAWDNGQGYNNQPQHF. CDR3 DNA: TGTGCCTGGGACAACGGCCAGGGGTATAACAATCAGCCCCAGCATTTT.

In this sample, this clone turned up a few times. The CDR3: CASSESAGINYGYTF. CDR3 sequence (DNA): TGTGCCAGCAGTGAATCGGCAGGGATTAACTATGGCTACACCTTC. The chain combines TRBV25-1 with TRBJ1-2; a possible D gene is TRBD1 (5 bases). The germline V gene has CDR1 MGHDK and CDR2 SYGVNS. V was trimmed by 1 base and J by 1 base, leaving 10 bases between them. The CDR3 has 15 residues.

Worth noting for this clone: The conserved closing phenylalanine or tryptophan is absent in this CDR3, likely reflecting a read error. The DNA is left out, because the CDR3 cannot be placed on it with certainty; the CDR3 is given as TCRdb lists it. This chain links TRBV28 with TRBJ1-5; TRBD1 is the table's D call and was not checked against the DNA. The V gene's germline CDR1 is MDHEN and CDR2 SYDVKM. Inclusive of both ends, the CDR3 amounts to 12 amino acids. The CDR3 spells CASSPRQGAGYA.

The chain uses TRBV5-1 and TRBJ1-6, with 7 bases matching TRBD1. CDR1 and CDR2 (germline): SGHRS, YFSETQ. V lost 4 bases, J lost 9 bases, and 7 bases stayed unmatched. The CDR3 is 14 residues long. CDR3 DNA sequence: TGCGCCAGCAGCGACCGGGACAGATTTTCACCCCTCCACTTT. Encoded protein: CASSDRDRFSPLHF.

The chain uses TRBV30 and TRBJ2-1; possible D gene TRBD2, 5 bases. The CDR3 is 16 residues long. The V end lost 2 bases, the J end lost 7 bases, and 21 bases lay between the germline ends. Per the germline V gene, CDR1 is GTSNPN and CDR2 is SVGIG (reference sequence). The CDR3, as DNA: TGTGCCTGGAGTTATTTAGACTACCCTCCGAGGAATGAGCAGTTCTTC. Residues: CAWSYLDYPPRNEQFF.

The chain is built from TRBV9 and TRBJ2-2, with D uncertain. The CDR3 has 15 residues. From germline, CDR1 is SGDLS and CDR2 YYNGEE. Trimming shortened V by 0 bases and J by 2 bases, and 8 bases separated the two germline ends. In DNA form, the CDR3 reads TGTGCCAGCAGCGTAGTATCAGTAAACACCGGGGAGCTGTTTTTT. This codes for CASSVVSVNTGELFF.

This rearrangement joins TRBV29-1 to TRBJ1-1, with D tentatively TRBD1 (6 bases). Trimming took off 6 bases at V and 1 base at J, with 12 bases between the two ends. CDR1 is SQVTM, CDR2 ANQGSEA, per germline. There are 13 residues in the CDR3. DNA for the CDR3: TGCAGCGTCACAGGGAGAGGGAACACTGAAGCTTTCTTT. This translates into CSVTGRGNTEAFF. The whole variable domain, remainder taken from reference TRBV29-1 and TRBJ1-1, is SAVISQKPSRDICQRGTSLTIQCQVDSQVTMMFWYRQQPGQSLTLIATANQGSEATYESGFVIDKFPISRPNLTFSTLTVSNMSPEDSSIYLCSVTGRGNTEAFFGQGTRLTVV.

The chain employs TRBV7-2 and TRBJ1-2; D possibly corresponds to TRBD1 (6 bases). Per germline, CDR1 SGHTA and CDR2 FQGNSA. The CDR3 extends over 14 amino acids. Trimming took 4 bases from V and 0 from J, leaving 9 bases between them. The CDR3 spells CASSSDRANYGYTF. The CDR3 nucleotides read TGTGCCAGCAGCTCGGACAGAGCTAACTATGGCTACACCTTC.

This clone was counted between two and nine times. CDR3: CASKTGTWGKSYEQYF. Here the CDR3 DNA reads TGTGCCAGCAAGACTGGGACATGGGGGAAATCCTACGAGCAGTACTTC. The V and J genes are TRBV11-2 and TRBJ2-7; possibly TRBD1 for D (6 bases). The CDR3 length is 16 residues. Germline CDR1 SGHAT, CDR2 FQNNGV. V was pared by 7 bases and J by 1 base, with 20 bases between. The whole variable domain, filled in from reference TRBV11-2 and TRBJ2-7, reads EAGVAQSPRYKIIEKRQSVAFWCNPISGHATLYWYQQILGQGPKLLIQFQNNGVVDDSQLPKDRFSAERLKGVDSTLKIQPAKLEDSAVYLCASKTGTWGKSYEQYFGPGTRLTVT.

The V and J genes are TRBV30 and TRBJ2-1, with 10 nucleotides matching TRBD2. CDR3 length: 15 amino acids. The V gene end was trimmed by 3 bases and the J gene end by 4 bases; junction bases not matched to a gene: 6. The germline V gene has CDR1 GTSNPN and CDR2 SVGIG (reference sequence). CDR3 DNA: TGTGCCTGGAGCGGACTAGCGGATCTGTACAATGAGCAGTTCTTC. It codes for CAWSGLADLYNEQFF.

A single count supports this clone. The CDR3 loop is CASSYSTSGITDTQYF. The CDR3 bases are TGTGCCAGCAGTTACTCGACTAGCGGGATCACAGATACGCAGTATTTT. The chain has TRBV6-5 and TRBJ2-3; 11 bases fit TRBD2. The CDR3 is 16 amino acids. Germline-derived CDR1 and CDR2 are MNHEY and SVGAGI. With V trimmed by 0 bases and J by 2 bases, 1 base remained unmatched.

The chain couples TRBV5-4 to TRBJ2-3, with 7 bases fitting TRBD2. The ends lost 2 bases at V and 4 bases at J; junction bases unmatched: 7. From germline, CDR1 is SGHNT and CDR2 YYREEE (reference sequence). This CDR3 spans 15 amino acids. In DNA, the CDR3 is TGTGCCAGCAGCTTTGGCCTAGCGGAGTCAGATACGCAGTATTTT. This translates into CASSFGLAESDTQYF.

This sequence joins TRBV21-1 and TRBJ1-4; the D call of TRBD1 is as the table states it, not checked on the DNA. TRBV21-1 is reported as a pseudogene. The CDR3 is 20 residues long. The CDR3 nucleotides are TGTGCCAGCAGCAAGCCCCCGGGGACAGGGGGCGCAAGATCTCATGAAAAACTGTTTTTT. Its translation is CASSKPPGTGGARSHEKLFF.

The chain combines TRBV7-2 with TRBJ1-1, with 8 bases identical to TRBD1. The germline V gene has CDR1 SGHTA and CDR2 FQGNSA. This CDR3 spans 14 amino acids. Trimming cost V 5 bases and J 5 bases; bases outside gene matches: 7. The CDR3 nucleotides read TGTGCCAGCAGCACATCGGACAGGGTAACTGAAGCTTTCTTT. Protein sequence: CASSTSDRVTEAFF.

The chain combines TRBV4-1 with TRBJ1-1, with D maybe TRBD1 (5 bases). Germline CDR1 reads MGHRA; CDR2 reads YSYEKL. The CDR3 sequence is 16 residues long. The V end was cut by 3 bases, the J end by 3 bases, with 17 bases between. The CDR3 region is CASSHAPQGIDTEAFF. Here the CDR3 DNA reads TGCGCCAGCAGCCACGCCCCGCAGGGAATTGACACTGAAGCTTTCTTT.

The gene calls are TRBV27 and TRBJ2-4; 9 bases agree with TRBD1. This CDR3 region has 13 residues. V gave up 5 bases and J gave up 6 bases; unmatched junction bases: 2. Germline loops: CDR1 MNHEY, CDR2 SMNVEV (reference sequence). The CDR3 region has the DNA TGTGCCAGCAGTGGGGGACAGGGAAACATTCAGTACTTC. This codes for CASSGGQGNIQYF.

The gene calls are TRBV30 and TRBJ1-6; unclear D gene. The CDR3 contains 16 residues. Looked up from germline, CDR1 is GTSNPN and CDR2 is SVGIG (reference sequence). The V gene lost 2 bases and the J gene lost 4 bases, with 15 bases spanning the gap. The chain's CDR3 is CAWSPSWRGYNSPLHF. CDR3 DNA sequence: TGTGCCTGGAGTCCTTCATGGAGAGGGTATAATTCACCCCTCCACTTT.

There are a few counts of this clone. The J gene is TRBJ2-7, the V gene TRBV27, with a tentative D call TRBD2 (5 bases). The CDR3 length is 16 residues. The V gene lost 3 bases and the J gene lost 1 base, with 16 bases spanning the gap. Germline CDR1 and CDR2: MNHEY and SMNVEV (reference sequence). The chain's CDR3 is CASSLRVRRVSYEQYF. As DNA, the CDR3 is TGTGCCAGCAGTTTGAGGGTTCGGCGGGTATCCTACGAGCAGTACTTC.

V is TRBV20-1 and J is TRBJ1-2, with TRBD1 identical over 8 bases. Germline assignment: CDR1 DFQATT and CDR2 SNEGSKA (reference sequence). The CDR3 has 11 residues. V dropped 5 bases and J dropped 8; count of bases not matched to a gene: 4. CDR3 sequence (DNA): TGCAGTGCTTGGACAGGGTACGGCTACACCTTC. Its translation is CSAWTGYGYTF.

The V and J genes are TRBV9 and TRBJ1-1, with TRBD1 matching over 8 bases. Germline assignment: CDR1 SGDLS and CDR2 YYNGEE. V trimming: 4 bases; J trimming: 11 bases; junction bases outside the gene matches: 7. This CDR3 contains 12 residues. The CDR3 loop reads CASSQDRGGAFF. The CDR3 DNA is TGTGCCAGCAGCCAAGACAGGGGTGGGGCTTTCTTT.

This rearrangement joins TRBV28 to TRBJ2-1; 11 bases fit TRBD2. The CDR3 contains 15 residues. The germline V gene has CDR1 MDHEN and CDR2 SYDVKM. With V trimmed by 6 bases and J by 6 bases, 7 bases remained unmatched. CDR3 amino acids: CASSISGRVTNEQFF. The CDR3 DNA sequence: TGTGCCAGCAGCATTAGCGGGAGGGTTACCAATGAGCAGTTCTTC.